Below, 25 T cell receptor beta chains from the same sample are listed, as sequenced in a study of blood T cell repertoires in COVID-19. Only in-frame clones appear in the TCRdb table, and some are missing; sequencing was by immunoSEQ multiplex PCR. The table lists about 320,000 clones, approximately 81% of them singletons, with under 2% in the top ten. The sequencing sample was made of PBMCs or T cells enriched from blood (not recorded which). The receptors were gathered from a woman aged 30 to 39 who had been exposed to COVID-19.

This clone appeared a single time. The chain recombines TRBV21-1 with TRBJ2-1; whether TRBD1, the table's D call, matches the DNA was not checked. TRBV21-1 has pseudogene status. The CDR3 has 15 residues. The CDR3 spells CASSKRTGNYNEQFF. The CDR3 nucleotides are TGTGCCAGCAGCAAAAGAACAGGGAACTACAATGAGCAGTTCTTC.

This chain links TRBV7-2 with TRBJ2-1; 10 positions agree with TRBD2. The junction had 8 bases not matched to a gene; V was cut back by 5 bases and J by 1 base. The CDR3 is made up of 17 amino acids. CDR1 and CDR2 (germline): SGHTA, FQGNSA. Here the CDR3 DNA reads TGTGCCAGCAGCGAACTAGCGGGAAGGGGTTCCTACAATGAGCAGTTCTTC. This translates into CASSELAGRGSYNEQFF. The variable domain in full, with the rest retrieved from reference TRBV7-2 and TRBJ2-1, is GAGVSQSPSNKVTEKGKDVELRCDPISGHTALYWYRQSLGQGLEFLIYFQGNSAPDKSGLPSDRFSAERTGGSVSTLTIQRTQQEDSAVYLCASSELAGRGSYNEQFFGPGTRLTVL.

The chain uses TRBV7-2 and TRBJ2-7, with D possibly TRBD2 on 7 matching bases. The V and J ends lost 7 bases and 2 bases respectively, with 21 bases between them. Germline V gene sequence: CDR1 SGHTA, CDR2 FQGNSA. The CDR3 covers 16 residues. CDR3 DNA: TGTGCCAGCACCGTTAGCTTCCGCGGGGGCACCTACGAGCAGTACTTC. Translation gives CASTVSFRGGTYEQYF.

This clone has only one observation. The V and J genes are TRBV9 and TRBJ2-3; TRBD1 agrees at 7 bases. The V gene's germline CDR1 is SGDLS and CDR2 YYNGEE. The ends lost 3 bases at V and 7 bases at J; junction bases unmatched: 14. The CDR3 is 16 residues long. The CDR3 region has the DNA TGTGCCAGCAGCGCCAGCTCCGAGGGGGCCGCCTATACGCAGTATTTT. This translates into CASSASSEGAAYTQYF.

The chain recombines TRBV6-5 with TRBJ1-3; 10 nucleotides agree with TRBD1. From germline, CDR1 is MNHEY and CDR2 SVGAGI. V lost 6 bases, J lost 7 bases, and 6 bases stayed unmatched. The CDR3 contains 14 residues. The CDR3, as DNA: TGTGCCAGCAGCCATAGGACAGGGGGGAACACCATATATTTT. It encodes CASSHRTGGNTIYF.

The chain is built from TRBV30 and TRBJ2-1, with TRBD1 as a possible D gene (6 bases). The CDR3 loop spans 15 amino acids. The ends were cut back, 4 bases at V and 0 bases at J, with 13 bases in the middle. CDR1 is GTSNPN and CDR2 is SVGIG in the germline V gene (reference sequence). CDR3 residues: CAWIRTDSSYNEQFF. In nucleotides, the CDR3 is TGTGCCTGGATTCGGACAGACAGCTCCTACAATGAGCAGTTCTTC.

The chain has TRBV7-9 and TRBJ1-2; tentative D call: TRBD1 (6 bases). Trimming pared 4 bases from V and 4 bases from J, leaving 13 bases between. This CDR3 has 14 residues. Germline CDR1 SEHNR, CDR2 FQNEAQ (reference sequence). CDR3 sequence reads: CASSSSGTTYGYTF. DNA of the CDR3: TGTGCCAGCAGCTCTTCCGGGACAACCTATGGCTACACCTTC. The variable domain in full, with the rest retrieved from reference TRBV7-9 and TRBJ1-2, is DTGVSQNPRHKITKRGQNVTFRCDPISEHNRLYWYRQTLGQGPEFLTYFQNEAQLEKSRLLSDRFSAERPKGSFSTLEIQRTEQGDSAMYLCASSSSGTTYGYTFGSGTRLTVV.

This clone was recorded only once. The chain couples TRBV3-1 (or the pseudogene TRBV3-2) to TRBJ1-3; no clear D. V lost 7 bases to trimming and J lost 4 bases, with 5 bases between them. Germline CDR1 LGHDT, CDR2 YNNKEL (reference sequence). The CDR3 loop spans 11 amino acids. CDR3 residues: CASKEGNTIYF. In DNA, the CDR3 is TGTGCCAGCAAGGAGGGAAACACCATATATTTT.

Here the CDR3 DNA reads TGTGCCAGTAGTGTGGGGGGAGGCTATGGCTACACCTTC. Residues: CASSVGGGYGYTF. V gene TRBV19 combines with J gene TRBJ1-2, with D perhaps TRBD1 (5 bases). The CDR3 is 13 residues long. Germline V gene data show CDR1 as LNHDA and CDR2 as SQIVND (reference sequence). Trimming stripped 5 bases from V and 4 bases from J, with 11 bases between.

The rearrangement uses TRBV7-2 and TRBJ1-3, with D possibly TRBD1 on 6 matching bases. The germline V and J ends were trimmed by 2 bases and 2 bases, with 13 bases remaining between them. This CDR3 contains 16 residues. Per germline, CDR1 SGHTA and CDR2 FQGNSA. The CDR3 loop is CASSLTLQGTGNTIYF. CDR3 in DNA: TGTGCCAGCAGCTTAACTCTACAGGGAACTGGAAACACCATATATTTT.

The chain couples TRBV12-3 or TRBV12-4 to TRBJ2-2; D uncertain. CDR3 length: 13 residues. V was cut by 4 bases and J by 6 bases, with 9 bases left in between. The CDR3 coding sequence is TGTGCCAGCAGTTATCCCCTTCCCGGGGAGCTGTTTTTT. It yields the protein CASSYPLPGELFF.

This chain joins TRBV14 and TRBJ1-6; D might be TRBD1 (5 bases). There are 14 residues in the CDR3. Trimming cost V 4 bases and J 9 bases, with 13 bases left between them. From germline, CDR1 is SGHDN and CDR2 FVKESK. The CDR3 protein is CASSPRQGGSPLHF. The CDR3 region has the DNA TGTGCCAGCAGCCCCCGCCAGGGCGGTTCACCCCTCCACTTT.

The chain recombines TRBV28 with TRBJ2-7; 7 bases map to TRBD1. Per germline, CDR1 MDHEN and CDR2 SYDVKM. This CDR3 has 16 amino acids. The V segment lost 6 bases and the J segment 0 bases; nucleotides outside the gene matches: 11. The CDR3 DNA reads TGTGCCAGCAGGGCTTCCGGACAGGTTTCCTCCTACGAGCAGTACTTC. It is translated as CASRASGQVSSYEQYF.

The chain employs TRBV2 and TRBJ1-2; 9 bases match TRBD1. The CDR3 has 14 amino acids. Germline V gene lookup returns CDR1 SNHLY and CDR2 FYNNEI. V shed 0 bases, J shed 8 bases, and the junction held 4 bases outside the gene matches. The CDR3 reads CASSEATGGHGYTF. In DNA form, the CDR3 reads TGTGCCAGCAGTGAAGCCACAGGGGGCCACGGCTACACCTTC.

The V call is TRBV12-5, the J call TRBJ1-2; 7 nucleotides agree with TRBD1. This CDR3 has 13 residues. Germline V gives CDR1 LGHNT, CDR2 FRNRAP. For the CDR3, the DNA is TGTGTAAAGCCGGGCCAGGGGGTTTATGGCTACACCTTC. This gives the protein CVKPGQGVYGYTF.

The chain couples TRBV11-2 to TRBJ2-2, with TRBD2 as a possible D gene (6 bases). The V end was cut by 2 bases, the J end by 6 bases, with 13 bases between. This CDR3 region has 15 residues. Germline V lookup: CDR1 SGHAT, CDR2 FQNNGV. Here the CDR3 reads CASSLRRLGSGELFF. DNA of the CDR3: TGTGCCAGCAGCTTACGGCGACTAGGTTCCGGGGAGCTGTTTTTT.

V is TRBV4-3 and J is TRBJ1-1, with D possibly matching TRBD1 (5 bases). V was trimmed by 4 bases and J by 1 base, leaving 10 bases between them. This CDR3 has 14 amino acids. Per germline, CDR1 LGHNA and CDR2 YSLEER. The CDR3: CASSLTERNTEAFF. Here the CDR3 DNA reads TGCGCCAGCAGCCTGACAGAGAGGAACACTGAAGCTTTCTTT.

The genes are TRBV7-9 and TRBJ1-5; a possible D gene is TRBD1 (6 bases). Germline V gene sequence: CDR1 SEHNR, CDR2 FQNEAQ (reference sequence). V gave up 5 bases and J gave up 7 bases, with 15 bases separating them. The CDR3 sequence is 14 residues long. The CDR3 loop reads CASSEQGNRQPQHF. CDR3 sequence (DNA): TGTGCCAGCAGCGAGCAGGGGAATAGGCAGCCCCAGCATTTT.

The count of this clone is one. The V and J genes are TRBV4-1 and TRBJ2-6, with D possibly being TRBD2 (6 bases). V lost 1 base and J 4 bases, leaving 14 bases between the germline ends. CDR1 is MGHRA and CDR2 is YSYEKL in the germline V gene. This CDR3 is built from 17 residues. The CDR3 reads CASSQGRGVSGANVLTF. For the CDR3, the DNA is TGCGCCAGCAGCCAAGGGCGCGGGGTATCCGGGGCCAACGTCCTGACTTTC.

This clone was found a few times. The chain has TRBV30 and TRBJ2-7, with 8 bases matching TRBD1. The CDR3 consists of 13 residues. With 6 bases clipped from V and 2 bases from J, the junction kept 6 bases outside the gene matches. Per germline, CDR1 GTSNPN and CDR2 SVGIG (reference sequence). The CDR3 is CACTGGHAYEQYF. The CDR3 nucleotides read TGTGCCTGTACAGGGGGACACGCCTACGAGCAGTACTTC.

The chain carries TRBV2 and TRBJ1-5; weak D call: TRBD1 (6 bases). Per the germline V gene, CDR1 is SNHLY and CDR2 is FYNNEI. With 5 bases removed from V and 1 base from J, the gap between germline ends came to 9 bases. The CDR3 covers 14 residues. CDR3 DNA: TGTGCCAGCAGTACAGGGATCAGCAATCAGCCCCAGCATTTT. This codes for CASSTGISNQPQHF.

V usage is TRBV4-1 and J usage is TRBJ2-7; TRBD2 matches at 10 bases. Germline V gives CDR1 MGHRA, CDR2 YSYEKL. V was pared by 3 bases and J by 3 bases, with 5 bases of the junction left unmatched. The CDR3 is 15 amino acids. The CDR3 DNA follows: TGCGCCAGCAGCCATAAGCGGGAGGGAGGCTACGAGCAGTACTTC. Its translation: CASSHKREGGYEQYF.

The chain carries TRBV28 and TRBJ1-5; D not certain. V gave up 5 bases and J gave up 0 bases, with 11 bases separating them. Germline CDR1 MDHEN, CDR2 SYDVKM. This CDR3 spans 15 amino acids. The CDR3 DNA reads as TGTGCCAGCAGTGCGACGGGGTATAGCAATCAGCCCCAGCATTTT. Residues: CASSATGYSNQPQHF.

V usage is TRBV4-3 and J usage is TRBJ2-7; 12 nucleotides line up with TRBD2. This CDR3 comprises 16 residues. Trimming took 0 bases from V and 3 from J; bases not matched to a gene: 3. Germline loops: CDR1 LGHNA, CDR2 YSLEER. The CDR3 DNA reads TGCGCCAGCAGCCAAGAGACTAGCGGGAGTTTCTACGAGCAGTACTTC. As protein: CASSQETSGSFYEQYF.

The V gene is TRBV6-5, the J gene TRBJ2-7; D gene uncertain. This CDR3 region has 16 residues. The ends were cut back, 0 bases at V and 1 base at J, with 13 bases in the middle. Germline V gives CDR1 MNHEY, CDR2 SVGAGI. The CDR3 protein is CASSYSAAFISYEQYF. CDR3 DNA: TGTGCCAGCAGTTACTCGGCGGCTTTTATATCCTACGAGCAGTACTTC.